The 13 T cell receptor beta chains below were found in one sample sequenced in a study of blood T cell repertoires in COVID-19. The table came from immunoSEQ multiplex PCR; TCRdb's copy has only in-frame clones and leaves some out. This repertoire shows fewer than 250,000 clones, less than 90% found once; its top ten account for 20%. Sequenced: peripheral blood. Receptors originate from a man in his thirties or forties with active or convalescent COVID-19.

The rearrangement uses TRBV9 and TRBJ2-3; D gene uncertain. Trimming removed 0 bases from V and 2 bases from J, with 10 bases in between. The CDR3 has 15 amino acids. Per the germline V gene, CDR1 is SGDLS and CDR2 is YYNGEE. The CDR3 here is CASSVGPYDTDTQYF. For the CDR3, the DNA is TGTGCCAGCAGCGTAGGTCCCTACGACACAGATACGCAGTATTTT.

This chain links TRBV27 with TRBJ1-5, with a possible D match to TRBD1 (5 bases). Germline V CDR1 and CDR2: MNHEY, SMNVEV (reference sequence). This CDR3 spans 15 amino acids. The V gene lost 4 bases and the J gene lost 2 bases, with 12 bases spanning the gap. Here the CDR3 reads CASSSVGAGNQPQHF. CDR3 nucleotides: TGTGCCAGCAGTTCGGTAGGGGCCGGCAATCAGCCCCAGCATTTT.

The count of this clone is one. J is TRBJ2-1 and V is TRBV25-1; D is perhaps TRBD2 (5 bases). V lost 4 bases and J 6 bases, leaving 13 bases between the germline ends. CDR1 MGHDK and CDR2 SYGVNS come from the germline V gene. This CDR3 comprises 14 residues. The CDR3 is CASSGGFEGNEQFF. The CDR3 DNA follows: TGTGCCAGCAGTGGTGGCTTCGAGGGCAATGAGCAGTTCTTC.

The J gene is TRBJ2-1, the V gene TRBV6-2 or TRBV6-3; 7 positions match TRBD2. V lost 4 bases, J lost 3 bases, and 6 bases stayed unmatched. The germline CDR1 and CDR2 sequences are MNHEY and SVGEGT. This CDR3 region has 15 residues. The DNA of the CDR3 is TGTGCCAGCAGTTCCTGGACTAGTCTCTACAATGAGCAGTTCTTC. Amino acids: CASSSWTSLYNEQFF.

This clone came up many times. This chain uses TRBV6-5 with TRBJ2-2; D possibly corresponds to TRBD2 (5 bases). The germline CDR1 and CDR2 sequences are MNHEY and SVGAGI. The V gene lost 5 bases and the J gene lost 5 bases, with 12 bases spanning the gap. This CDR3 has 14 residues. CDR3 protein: CASSPSAETGELFF. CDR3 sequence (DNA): TGTGCCAGCAGTCCTTCAGCGGAGACCGGGGAGCTGTTTTTT.

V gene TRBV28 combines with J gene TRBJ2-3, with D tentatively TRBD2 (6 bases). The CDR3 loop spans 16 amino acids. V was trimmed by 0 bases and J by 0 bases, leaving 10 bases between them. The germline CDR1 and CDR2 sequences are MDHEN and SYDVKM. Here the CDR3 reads CASSLWGGASTDTQYF. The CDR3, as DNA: TGTGCCAGCAGTTTATGGGGCGGGGCTAGCACAGATACGCAGTATTTT.

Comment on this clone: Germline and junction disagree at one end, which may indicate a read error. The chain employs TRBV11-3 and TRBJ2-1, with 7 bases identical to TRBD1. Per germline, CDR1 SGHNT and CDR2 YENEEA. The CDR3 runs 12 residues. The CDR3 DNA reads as TGTGCCAGCAGCTTAGAGGTGGGACAGCCTGTCTTC. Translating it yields CASSLEVGQPVF.

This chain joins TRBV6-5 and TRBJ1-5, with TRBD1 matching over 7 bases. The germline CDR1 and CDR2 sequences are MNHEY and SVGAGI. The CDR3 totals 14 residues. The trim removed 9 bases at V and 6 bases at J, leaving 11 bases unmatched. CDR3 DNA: TGTGCCAGTACGACGAGACAGGGTGGTCAGCCCCAGCATTTT. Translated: CASTTRQGGQPQHF.

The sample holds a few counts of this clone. The CDR3 here is CSASRQGDNSPLHF. In DNA, the CDR3 is TGCAGTGCTAGTAGACAGGGAGATAATTCACCCCTCCACTTT. The rearrangement joins TRBV20-1 to TRBJ1-6; 7 bases agree with TRBD1. V lost 3 bases to trimming and J lost 5 bases; unmatched junction nucleotides: 4. CDR3 length: 14 amino acids. Germline V lookup: CDR1 DFQATT, CDR2 SNEGSKA (reference sequence).

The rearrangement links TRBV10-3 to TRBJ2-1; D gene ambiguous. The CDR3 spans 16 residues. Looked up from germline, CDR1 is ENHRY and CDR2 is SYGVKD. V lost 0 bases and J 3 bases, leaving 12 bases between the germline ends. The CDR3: CAISESRQRIYNEQFF. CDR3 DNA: TGTGCCATCAGTGAGTCGAGGCAGCGCATCTACAATGAGCAGTTCTTC.

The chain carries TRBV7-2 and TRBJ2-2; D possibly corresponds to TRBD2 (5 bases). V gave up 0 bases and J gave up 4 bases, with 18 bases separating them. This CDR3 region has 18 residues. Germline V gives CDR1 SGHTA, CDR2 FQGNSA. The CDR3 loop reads CASSLALMILGSTGELFF. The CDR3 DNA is TGTGCCAGCAGCTTAGCGCTAATGATACTAGGTAGCACCGGGGAGCTGTTTTTT.

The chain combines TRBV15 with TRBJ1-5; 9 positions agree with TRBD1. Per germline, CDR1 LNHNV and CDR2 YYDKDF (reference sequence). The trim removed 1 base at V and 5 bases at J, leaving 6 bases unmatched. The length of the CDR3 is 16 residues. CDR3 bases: TGTGCCACCAGCAGAGGAGGGACAGGGAGTTATCAGCCCCAGCATTTT. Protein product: CATSRGGTGSYQPQHF.

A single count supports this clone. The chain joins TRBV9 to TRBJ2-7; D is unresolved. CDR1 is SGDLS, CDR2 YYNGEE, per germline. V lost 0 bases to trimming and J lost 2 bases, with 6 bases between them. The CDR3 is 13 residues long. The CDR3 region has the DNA TGTGCCAGCAGCGTAGGGGCAACCTACGAGCAGTACTTC. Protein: CASSVGATYEQYF.